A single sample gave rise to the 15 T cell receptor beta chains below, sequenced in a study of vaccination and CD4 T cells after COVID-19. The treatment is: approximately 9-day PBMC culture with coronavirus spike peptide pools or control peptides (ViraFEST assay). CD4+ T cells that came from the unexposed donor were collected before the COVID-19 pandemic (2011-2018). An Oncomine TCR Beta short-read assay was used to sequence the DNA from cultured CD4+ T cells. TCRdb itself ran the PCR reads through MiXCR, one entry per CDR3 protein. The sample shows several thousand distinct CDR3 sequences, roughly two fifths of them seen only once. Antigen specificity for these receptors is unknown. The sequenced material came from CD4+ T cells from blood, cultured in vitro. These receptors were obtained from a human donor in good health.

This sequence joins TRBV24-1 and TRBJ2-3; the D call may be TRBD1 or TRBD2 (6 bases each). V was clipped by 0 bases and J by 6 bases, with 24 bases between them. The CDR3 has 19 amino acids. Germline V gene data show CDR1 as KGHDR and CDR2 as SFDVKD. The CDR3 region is CATSDLRGDPGGYADTQYF. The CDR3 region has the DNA TGTGCCACCAGTGATTTGAGGGGGGACCCGGGCGGGTACGCTGATACGCAGTATTTT.

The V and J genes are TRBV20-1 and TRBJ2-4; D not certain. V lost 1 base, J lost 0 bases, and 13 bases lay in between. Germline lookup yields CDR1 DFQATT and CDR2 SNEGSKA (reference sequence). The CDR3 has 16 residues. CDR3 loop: CSARGRRPLAKNIQYF. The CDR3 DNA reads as TGCAGTGCTAGAGGTCGAAGACCTCTAGCCAAAAACATTCAGTACTTC.

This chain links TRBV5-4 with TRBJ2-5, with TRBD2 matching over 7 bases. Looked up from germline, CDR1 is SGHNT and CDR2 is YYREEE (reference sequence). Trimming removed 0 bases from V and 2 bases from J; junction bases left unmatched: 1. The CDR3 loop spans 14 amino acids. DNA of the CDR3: TGTGCCAGCAGCTTGGGGACTAGACAAGAGACCCAGTACTTC. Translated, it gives CASSLGTRQETQYF.

This chain's CDR3 is CASSQERGASANYGYTF. The CDR3 nucleotides read TGTGCCAGCAGCCAAGAGCGGGGGGCCTCAGCTAACTATGGCTACACCTTC. The rearrangement links TRBV14 to TRBJ1-2; D possibly corresponds to TRBD1 (6 bases). Germline V gene sequence: CDR1 SGHDN, CDR2 FVKESK. V dropped 0 bases and J dropped 0 bases, with 14 bases sitting between them. The CDR3 extends over 17 amino acids.

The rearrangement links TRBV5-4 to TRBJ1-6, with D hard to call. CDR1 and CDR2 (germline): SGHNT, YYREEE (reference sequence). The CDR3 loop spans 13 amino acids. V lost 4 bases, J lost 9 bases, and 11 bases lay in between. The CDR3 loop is CASSPVGSSPLHF. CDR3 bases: TGTGCCAGCAGCCCGGTAGGGAGTTCACCCCTCCACTTT.

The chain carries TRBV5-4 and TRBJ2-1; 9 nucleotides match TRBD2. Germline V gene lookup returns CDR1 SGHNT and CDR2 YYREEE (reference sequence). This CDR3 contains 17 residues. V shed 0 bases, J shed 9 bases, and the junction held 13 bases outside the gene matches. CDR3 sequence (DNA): TGTGCCAGCAGCTTGGGAGTTCTAAGCGGGAGGAGCGGTGAGCAGTTCTTC. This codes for CASSLGVLSGRSGEQFF. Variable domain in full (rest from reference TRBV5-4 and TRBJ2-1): ETGVTQSPTHLIKTRGQQVTLRCSSQSGHNTVSWYQQALGQGPQFIFQYYREEENGRGNFPPRFSGLQFPNYSSELNVNALELDDSALYLCASSLGVLSGRSGEQFFGPGTRLTVL.

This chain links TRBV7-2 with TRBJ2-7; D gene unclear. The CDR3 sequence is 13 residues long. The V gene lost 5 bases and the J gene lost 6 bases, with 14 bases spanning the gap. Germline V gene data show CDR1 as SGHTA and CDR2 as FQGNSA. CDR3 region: CASSPRWVAEQYF. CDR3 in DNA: TGTGCCAGCAGCCCCCGTTGGGTGGCCGAGCAGTACTTC.

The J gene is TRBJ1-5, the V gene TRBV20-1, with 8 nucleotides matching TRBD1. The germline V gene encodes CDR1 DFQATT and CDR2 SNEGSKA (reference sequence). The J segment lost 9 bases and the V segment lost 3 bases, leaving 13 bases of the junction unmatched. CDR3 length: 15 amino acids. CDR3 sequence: CSASDRGAPRRPQHF. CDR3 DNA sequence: TGCAGTGCTAGCGACAGGGGCGCTCCCAGGCGGCCCCAGCATTTT.

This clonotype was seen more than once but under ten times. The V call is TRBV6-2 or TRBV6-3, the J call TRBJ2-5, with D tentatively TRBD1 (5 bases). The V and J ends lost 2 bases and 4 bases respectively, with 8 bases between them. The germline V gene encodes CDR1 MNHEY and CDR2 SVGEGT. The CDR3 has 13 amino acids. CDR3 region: CASSYKGRETQYF. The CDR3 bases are TGTGCCAGCAGTTACAAGGGGCGAGAGACCCAGTACTTC.

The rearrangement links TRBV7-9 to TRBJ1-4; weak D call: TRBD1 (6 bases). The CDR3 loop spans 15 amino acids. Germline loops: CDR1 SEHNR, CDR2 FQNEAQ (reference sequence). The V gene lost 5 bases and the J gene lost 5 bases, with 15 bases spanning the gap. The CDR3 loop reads CASSPRGGENEKLFF. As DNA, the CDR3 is TGTGCCAGCAGCCCGAGGGGGGGCGAGAATGAAAAACTGTTTTTT.

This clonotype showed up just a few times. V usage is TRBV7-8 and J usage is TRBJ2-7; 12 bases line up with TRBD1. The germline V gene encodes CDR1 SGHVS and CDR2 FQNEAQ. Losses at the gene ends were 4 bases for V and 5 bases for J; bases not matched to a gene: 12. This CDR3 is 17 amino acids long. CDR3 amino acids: CASSSTHPGQGAHEQYF. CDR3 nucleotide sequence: TGTGCCAGCAGCTCAACACATCCGGGACAGGGGGCTCACGAGCAGTACTTC.

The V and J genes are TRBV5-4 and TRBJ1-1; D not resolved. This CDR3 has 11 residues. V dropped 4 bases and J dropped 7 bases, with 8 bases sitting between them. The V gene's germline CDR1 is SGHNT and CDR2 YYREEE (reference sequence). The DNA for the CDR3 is TGTGCCAGCAGCGCCAACCGTGAAGCTTTCTTT. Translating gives CASSANREAFF.

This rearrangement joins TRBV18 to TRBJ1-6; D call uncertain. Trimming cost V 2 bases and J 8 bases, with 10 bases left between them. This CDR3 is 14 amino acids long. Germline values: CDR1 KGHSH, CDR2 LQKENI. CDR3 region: CASSPRTAYSPLHF. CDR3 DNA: TGTGCCAGCTCACCAAGGACTGCCTATTCACCCCTCCACTTT.

The CDR3 DNA reads as TGTGCCAGCAGTTTCCCTAGCGGGGGCGCCTACGAGCAGTACTTC. It encodes CASSFPSGGAYEQYF. The chain carries TRBV28 and TRBJ2-7; 10 nucleotides line up with TRBD2. The ends lost 3 bases at V and 2 bases at J; junction bases unmatched: 4. CDR1 MDHEN and CDR2 SYDVKM come from the germline V gene. CDR3 length equals 15 residues.

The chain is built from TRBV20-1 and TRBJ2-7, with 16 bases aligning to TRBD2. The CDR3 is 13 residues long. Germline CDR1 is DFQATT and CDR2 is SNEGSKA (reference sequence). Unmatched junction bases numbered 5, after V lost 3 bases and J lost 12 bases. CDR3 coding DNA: TGCAGTGCTAGGGGGACTAGCGGGAGGGCCTCGTACTTC. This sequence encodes CSARGTSGRASYF.